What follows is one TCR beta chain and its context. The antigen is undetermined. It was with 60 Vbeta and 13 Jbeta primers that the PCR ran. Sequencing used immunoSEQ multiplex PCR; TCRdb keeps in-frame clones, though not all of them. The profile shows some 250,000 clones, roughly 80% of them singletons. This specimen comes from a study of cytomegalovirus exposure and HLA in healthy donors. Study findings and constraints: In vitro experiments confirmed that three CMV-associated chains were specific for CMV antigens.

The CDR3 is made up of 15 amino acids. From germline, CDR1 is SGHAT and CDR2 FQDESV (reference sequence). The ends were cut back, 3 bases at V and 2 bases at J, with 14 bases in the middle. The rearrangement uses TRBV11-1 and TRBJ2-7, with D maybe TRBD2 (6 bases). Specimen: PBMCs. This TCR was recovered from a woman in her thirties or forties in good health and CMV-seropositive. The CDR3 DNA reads TGTGCCAGCAGCTTTAGCGATGGGGGGACCTACGAGCAGTACTTC. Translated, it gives CASSFSDGGTYEQYF. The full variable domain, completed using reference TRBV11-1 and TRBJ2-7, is EAEVAQSPRYKITEKSQAVAFWCDPISGHATLYWYRQILGQGPELLVQFQDESVVDDSQLPKDRFSAERLKGVDSTLKIQPAELGDSAMYLCASSFSDGGTYEQYFGPGTRLTVT.